These 20 T cell receptor beta chains were all obtained from the same sample, sequenced in a study of cytotoxic CD8 clonotypes in ibrutinib-treated CLL. Profiled with immunoSEQ multiplex PCR; TCRdb holds only in-frame clones, not every one. The table shows some 300,000 clones, with roughly 85% occurring only once. Sequenced material: PBMCs, taken before ibrutinib treatment. The source is a human donor with chronic lymphocytic leukemia.

The chain carries TRBV5-1 and TRBJ1-3; D may be TRBD1 (5 bases). Per the germline V gene, CDR1 is SGHRS and CDR2 is YFSETQ. V dropped 0 bases and J dropped 0 bases, with 10 bases sitting between them. The CDR3 spans 16 residues. Here the CDR3 DNA reads TGCGCCAGCAGCTTGGGACAGCAGAGCTCTGGAAACACCATATATTTT. Translated: CASSLGQQSSGNTIYF.

The chain carries TRBV7-3 and TRBJ2-3; D might be TRBD2 (5 bases). V was shortened by 0 bases and J by 7 bases, with 17 bases between the two germline ends. The germline gives CDR1 SGHTA, CDR2 FQGTGA. This CDR3 has 16 amino acids. The CDR3 sequence is CASSLTHSQAEHTQYF. CDR3 in DNA: TGTGCCAGCAGCTTAACGCACAGCCAAGCGGAGCATACGCAGTATTTT.

The rearrangement uses TRBV7-6 and TRBJ2-1; D is undetermined. The CDR3 runs to 16 residues. Trimming cost V 5 bases and J 4 bases, with 18 bases left between them. Germline assignment: CDR1 SGHVS and CDR2 FNYEAQ. In nucleotides, the CDR3 is TGTGCCAGCAGCCGGATCGTGGCTACGAATTACAATGAGCAGTTCTTC. This translates into CASSRIVATNYNEQFF.

The chain employs TRBV5-1 and TRBJ2-7; D call uncertain. Germline loops: CDR1 SGHRS, CDR2 YFSETQ. Deletions cut 4 bases from V and 0 bases from J, with 8 bases between. The CDR3 spans 13 residues. CDR3 sequence reads: CASSPVNSYEQYF. The CDR3 DNA sequence: TGCGCCAGCAGCCCCGTCAACTCCTACGAGCAGTACTTC.

The chain is built from TRBV30 and TRBJ2-5; D unclear. The V gene lost 3 bases and the J gene lost 2 bases, with 7 bases spanning the gap. CDR3 length: 12 amino acids. The germline V gene encodes CDR1 GTSNPN and CDR2 SVGIG (reference sequence). The CDR3 spells CAWSPTQETQYF. CDR3 DNA: TGTGCCTGGAGCCCTACTCAAGAGACCCAGTACTTC.

This rearrangement joins TRBV25-1 to TRBJ2-5; tentative D call: TRBD2 (5 bases). CDR1 and CDR2 (germline): MGHDK, SYGVNS. This CDR3 contains 17 residues. Trimming removed 2 bases from V and 5 bases from J, with 21 bases in between. As DNA, the CDR3 is TGTGCCAGCAGTGAAGTGTATGGAGGTCCCGCCCGGGAGACCCAGTACTTC. Amino acid sequence: CASSEVYGGPARETQYF.

A few counts support this clone. The chain combines TRBV2 with TRBJ2-1; 10 bases match TRBD2. This CDR3 is built from 16 residues. With 5 bases clipped from V and 6 bases from J, the junction kept 10 bases outside the gene matches. Germline V gene sequence: CDR1 SNHLY, CDR2 FYNNEI. The CDR3 coding sequence is TGTGCCAGCAGTCCCGCCAGAGCGGGAGGGCTCAATGAGCAGTTCTTC. The encoded protein is CASSPARAGGLNEQFF.

The chain is built from TRBV2 and TRBJ2-7; D is tentatively TRBD1 or TRBD2 (6 bases each). Germline V gives CDR1 SNHLY, CDR2 FYNNEI. The ends were cut back, 3 bases at V and 0 bases at J, with 12 bases in the middle. The CDR3 has 15 amino acids. CDR3 region: CASSEEGEASYEQYF. The CDR3 DNA reads as TGTGCCAGCAGTGAGGAGGGGGAGGCCTCCTACGAGCAGTACTTC.

The chain couples TRBV7-2 to TRBJ2-2; D call uncertain. V lost 5 bases to trimming and J lost 0 bases, with 7 bases between them. CDR3 length equals 14 residues. Germline CDR1 reads SGHTA; CDR2 reads FQGNSA. The CDR3 is CASSAIANTGELFF. The CDR3 bases are TGTGCCAGCAGCGCCATAGCGAACACCGGGGAGCTGTTTTTT.

This chain joins TRBV12-2 and TRBJ2-3; TRBD2 is the table's D call, not checked against the DNA. TRBV12-2 is labeled a pseudogene. This CDR3 has 16 residues. In DNA, the CDR3 is TGTGCAAGTCGCTTACCCGGGACTAGCGGGGAAGATACGCAGTATTTT. This codes for CASRLPGTSGEDTQYF.

The V and J genes are TRBV7-6 and TRBJ2-5, with a weak D call TRBD2 (6 bases). The CDR3 has 15 residues. V dropped 0 bases and J dropped 4 bases, with 12 bases sitting between them. CDR1 is SGHVS, CDR2 FNYEAQ, per germline. The CDR3 DNA reads TGTGCCAGCAGCTTAGCGTTCGGTAGCGGAGAGACCCAGTACTTC. It specifies CASSLAFGSGETQYF.

The chain links TRBV10-3 to TRBJ1-3; D gene unclear. Deletions cut 5 bases from V and 2 bases from J, with 10 bases between. The germline gives CDR1 ENHRY, CDR2 SYGVKD. CDR3 size: 14 residues. DNA of the CDR3: TGTGCCATCAGTAAGACGGACCCTGGAAACACCATATATTTT. Encoded protein: CAISKTDPGNTIYF.

This chain uses TRBV5-1 with TRBJ1-1; no firm D call. Trimming took off 0 bases at V and 6 bases at J, with 12 bases between the two ends. Germline-derived CDR1 and CDR2 are SGHRS and YFSETQ. There are 14 residues in the CDR3. The CDR3, as DNA: TGCGCCAGCAGCTTGGACGGGCTTCCCGCTGAAGCTTTCTTT. This codes for CASSLDGLPAEAFF.

There are a few counts of this clone. The chain employs TRBV30 and TRBJ2-7; 9 bases are shared with TRBD2. Germline loops: CDR1 GTSNPN, CDR2 SVGIG (reference sequence). The CDR3 covers 15 residues. Losses at the gene ends were 1 base for V and 4 bases for J; bases not matched to a gene: 8. In DNA form, the CDR3 reads TGTGCCTGGAGTGACATAAGCGGGAGGTGGTACGAGCAGTACTTC. Residues: CAWSDISGRWYEQYF.

The V and J genes are TRBV28 and TRBJ2-5; 14 bases are shared with TRBD2. V gave up 8 bases and J gave up 2 bases; unmatched junction bases: 13. CDR3 length equals 18 residues. Germline CDR1 and CDR2: MDHEN and SYDVKM. The CDR3 DNA sequence: TGTGCCAGCCCCCCCCCGGGACTAGCGGGAGTGGGGCAAGAGACCCAGTACTTC. It specifies CASPPPGLAGVGQETQYF.

The gene calls are TRBV6-1 and TRBJ2-7; D possibly corresponds to TRBD2 (7 bases). This CDR3 has 14 residues. The ends were cut back, 1 base at V and 3 bases at J, with 10 bases in the middle. From germline, CDR1 is MNHNS and CDR2 SASEGT. This chain's CDR3 is CASSEGGGLYEQYF. For the CDR3, the DNA is TGTGCCAGCAGTGAAGGGGGGGGGCTCTACGAGCAGTACTTC.

The V gene is TRBV10-3, the J gene TRBJ2-7; possible D gene TRBD1, 6 bases. The CDR3 is 12 residues long. V lost 4 bases to trimming and J lost 2 bases, with 6 bases between them. CDR1 ENHRY and CDR2 SYGVKD come from the germline V gene. The CDR3 DNA sequence: TGTGCCATCAGTGGACAGGCCTACGAGCAGTACTTC. Its translation: CAISGQAYEQYF.

This clone has just a few counts. This chain's CDR3 is CASSSPGQGVHGYTF. As DNA, the CDR3 is TGTGCCAGCAGTTCCCCGGGACAGGGGGTTCATGGCTACACCTTC. The chain has TRBV28 and TRBJ1-2, with 11 bases fitting TRBD1. After removal of 4 bases from V and 6 bases from J, the junction contained 7 bases not matched to a gene. The germline V gene encodes CDR1 MDHEN and CDR2 SYDVKM. The CDR3 covers 15 residues.

J is TRBJ1-5 and V is TRBV19; 8 bases fit TRBD1. CDR3 size: 21 residues. After removal of 5 bases from V and 2 bases from J, the junction contained 23 bases not matched to a gene. In germline, CDR1 is LNHDA, CDR2 SQIVND (reference sequence). Here the CDR3 reads CASSPLGSGTGVSTRNQPQHF. CDR3 bases: TGTGCCAGTAGTCCACTTGGGTCCGGGACAGGAGTTTCGACTCGCAATCAGCCCCAGCATTTT.

This clone has just a few counts. The chain couples TRBV2 to TRBJ1-2; unclear D gene. V was shortened by 6 bases and J by 8 bases, with 16 bases between the two germline ends. CDR1 is SNHLY and CDR2 is FYNNEI in the germline V gene. CDR3 length: 13 amino acids. The CDR3 protein is CASSEERLGGYTF. The CDR3, as DNA: TGTGCCAGCAGCGAGGAGCGGTTGGGGGGCTACACCTTC.